This T cell receptor beta chain was captured by sequencing in a study of cytomegalovirus exposure and HLA in healthy donors. Whole-study context: Approximately 85 million unique TCRs from HLA-typed donors were held in an early data release.

Germline lookup yields CDR1 KGHSH and CDR2 LQKENI. Trimming pared 4 bases from V and 1 base from J, leaving 10 bases between. CDR3 length: 14 residues. Each donor's status was that of a healthy bone marrow donor. The donors, nominally healthy at sampling, likely had unrecorded immune exposures. In the PCR, 60 Vbeta and 13 Jbeta primers were used. Sequenced by immunoSEQ multiplex PCR; TCRdb stores in-frame clones only, minus some. This table holds some 200,000 clones, 70% to 80% found once. Sequenced sample: PBMCs. The receptor was derived from a male donor in good health and CMV-seropositive. This chain joins TRBV18 and TRBJ1-1; maybe TRBD1 (5 bases). The CDR3 here is CASSQGIANTEAFF. The CDR3 coding sequence is TGTGCCAGCTCACAGGGGATCGCGAACACTGAAGCTTTCTTT.